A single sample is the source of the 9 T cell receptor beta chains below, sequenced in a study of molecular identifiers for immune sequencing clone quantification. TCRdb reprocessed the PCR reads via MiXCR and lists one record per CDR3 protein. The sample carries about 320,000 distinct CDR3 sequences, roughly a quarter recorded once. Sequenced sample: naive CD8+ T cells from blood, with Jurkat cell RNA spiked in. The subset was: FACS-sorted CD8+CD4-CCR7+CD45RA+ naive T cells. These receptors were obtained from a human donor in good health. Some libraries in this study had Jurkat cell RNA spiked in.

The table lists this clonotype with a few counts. The CDR3 nucleotides are TGTGCCAGCAGCTCACTTGGGGACCCGCCGAACTACGAGCAGTACTTC. Translation: CASSSLGDPPNYEQYF. V gene TRBV6-6 combines with J gene TRBJ2-7; D may match TRBD1 or TRBD2 (5 bases each). The length of the CDR3 is 16 residues. The germline V gene encodes CDR1 MNHNY and CDR2 SVGAGI (reference sequence). With 6 bases removed from V and 3 bases from J, the gap between germline ends came to 21 bases.

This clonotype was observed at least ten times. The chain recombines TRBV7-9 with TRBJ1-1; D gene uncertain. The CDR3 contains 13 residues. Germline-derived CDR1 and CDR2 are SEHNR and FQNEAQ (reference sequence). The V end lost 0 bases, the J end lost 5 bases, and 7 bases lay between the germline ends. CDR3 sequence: CASSLASGTEAFF. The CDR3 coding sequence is TGTGCCAGCAGCTTAGCGTCGGGTACTGAAGCTTTCTTT.

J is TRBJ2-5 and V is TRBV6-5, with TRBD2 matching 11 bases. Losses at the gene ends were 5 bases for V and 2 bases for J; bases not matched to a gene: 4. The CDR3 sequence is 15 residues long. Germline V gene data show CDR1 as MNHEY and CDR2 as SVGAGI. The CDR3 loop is CASSVLAGEQETQYF. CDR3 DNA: TGTGCCAGCAGTGTACTAGCGGGGGAGCAAGAGACCCAGTACTTC.

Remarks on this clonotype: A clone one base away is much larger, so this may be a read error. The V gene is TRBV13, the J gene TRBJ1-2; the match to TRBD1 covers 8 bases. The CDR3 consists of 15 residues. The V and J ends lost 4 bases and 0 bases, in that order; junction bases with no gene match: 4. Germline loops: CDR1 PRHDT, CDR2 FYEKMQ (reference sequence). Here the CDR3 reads CASSSGTGSNYGYTF. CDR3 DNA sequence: TGTGCCAGCAGCTCAGGGACAGGTTCTAACTATGGCTACACCTTC.

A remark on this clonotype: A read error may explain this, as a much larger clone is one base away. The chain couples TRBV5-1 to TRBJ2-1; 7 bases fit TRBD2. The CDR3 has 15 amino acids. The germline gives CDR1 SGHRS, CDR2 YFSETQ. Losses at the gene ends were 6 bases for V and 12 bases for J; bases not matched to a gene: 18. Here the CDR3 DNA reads TGCGCCAGCACCCTCAGCGGGGCCCCTACAAGCATGCAGTTCTTC. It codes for CASTLSGAPTSMQFF.

CDR3 coding DNA: TGTGCCTGGGGCCCATTTGACGAGCAGTACTTC. This codes for CAWGPFDEQYF. The chain joins TRBV30 to TRBJ2-7, with D unclear. Germline V gives CDR1 GTSNPN, CDR2 SVGIG (reference sequence). Trimming removed 5 bases at V and 5 bases at J, with 10 bases between. The CDR3 extends over 11 amino acids.

CDR3 nucleotide sequence: TGTGCCATCAGTGGGACCGTACACTCCACAGATACGCAGTATTTT. It is translated as CAISGTVHSTDTQYF. V gene TRBV10-3 combines with J gene TRBJ2-3, with D hard to call. Trimming shortened V by 4 bases and J by 2 bases, and 13 bases separated the two germline ends. Germline loops: CDR1 ENHRY, CDR2 SYGVKD. The CDR3 is 15 amino acids.

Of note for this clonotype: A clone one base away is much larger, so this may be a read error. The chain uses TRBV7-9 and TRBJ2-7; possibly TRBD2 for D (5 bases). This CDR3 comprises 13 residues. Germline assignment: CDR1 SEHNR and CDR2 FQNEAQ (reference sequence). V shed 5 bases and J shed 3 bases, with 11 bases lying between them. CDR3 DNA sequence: TGTGCCAGCAGCCTGAGGGCGTTCTACGAGCAGTACTTC. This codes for CASSLRAFYEQYF.

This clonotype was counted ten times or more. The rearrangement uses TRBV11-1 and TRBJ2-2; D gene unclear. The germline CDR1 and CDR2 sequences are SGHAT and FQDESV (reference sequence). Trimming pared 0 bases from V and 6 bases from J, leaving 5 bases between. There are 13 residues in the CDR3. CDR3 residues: CASSLAGSGELFF. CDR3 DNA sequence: TGTGCCAGCAGCTTAGCAGGATCCGGGGAGCTGTTTTTT.